Presented here are 20 T cell receptor beta chains from one specimen sequenced in a study of blood T cell repertoires in COVID-19. Sequencing was performed with immunoSEQ multiplex PCR; in TCRdb, only in-frame clones are kept and a portion is missing. The sample contains about 50,000 clones, 65% to 90% of which appear only once. The sample comprised peripheral blood. The origin of the receptors is a man between 65 and 79 years old with acute or convalescent COVID-19.

The V and J genes are TRBV3-1 (or the pseudogene TRBV3-2) and TRBJ1-4; D might be TRBD1 (5 bases). The CDR3 sequence is 15 residues long. The V gene lost 2 bases and the J gene lost 8 bases, with 15 bases spanning the gap. Germline lookup yields CDR1 LGHDT and CDR2 YNNKEL (reference sequence). The CDR3 here is CASSQQTGAKEKLFF. The CDR3 nucleotides read TGTGCCAGCAGCCAACAGACTGGGGCAAAGGAAAAACTGTTTTTT.

A single count supports this clone. The V and J genes are TRBV6-5 and TRBJ2-3; a possible D gene is TRBD1 (5 bases). The CDR3 is 13 residues long. Germline CDR1 reads MNHEY; CDR2 reads SVGAGI. V was trimmed by 8 bases and J by 2 bases, leaving 11 bases between them. The CDR3 nucleotides are TGTGCCAGCGGGGCAGGGAACACAGATACGCAGTATTTT. This codes for CASGAGNTDTQYF.

The V gene is TRBV5-6, the J gene TRBJ2-2; D unresolved. The CDR3 is 13 amino acids. Trimming took 1 base from V and 7 from J, leaving 8 bases between them. Germline-derived CDR1 and CDR2 are SGHDT and YYEEEE. The CDR3 region has the DNA TGTGCCAGCAGCTTGCCAGTTGGCGGGGAGCTGTTTTTT. Its translation: CASSLPVGGELFF. Full variable domain (outside the CDR3, taken from reference TRBV5-6 and TRBJ2-2): DAGVTQSPTHLIKTRGQQVTLRCSPKSGHDTVSWYQQALGQGPQFIFQYYEEEERQRGNFPDRFSGHQFPNYSSELNVNALLLGDSALYLCASSLPVGGELFFGEGSRLTVL.

This clone has a single count. The rearrangement uses TRBV2 and TRBJ2-5; D might be TRBD2 (6 bases). The CDR3 has 14 residues. Germline V gene lookup returns CDR1 SNHLY and CDR2 FYNNEI. V shed 4 bases and J shed 5 bases, with 14 bases lying between them. The CDR3 DNA sequence: TGTGCCAGCAGTGTTGGCGGGACGGGGGAGACCCAGTACTTC. This encodes CASSVGGTGETQYF.

The chain links TRBV3-1 (or the pseudogene TRBV3-2) to TRBJ2-2; D may be TRBD2 (5 bases). The CDR3 spans 13 residues. V lost 1 base and J 5 bases, leaving 5 bases between the germline ends. Germline V gene sequence: CDR1 LGHDT, CDR2 YNNKEL (reference sequence). The CDR3 sequence: CASSQAGTGELFF. CDR3 coding DNA: TGTGCCAGCAGCCAAGCGGGAACCGGGGAGCTGTTTTTT.

The chain uses TRBV5-4 and TRBJ2-3, with 10 bases aligning to TRBD2. This CDR3 region has 15 residues. The V and J ends lost 4 bases and 6 bases, in that order; junction bases with no gene match: 8. CDR1 is SGHNT, CDR2 YYREEE, per germline (reference sequence). CDR3: CASSHSSGREDTQYF. The CDR3 DNA reads as TGTGCCAGCAGCCATTCTAGCGGGAGAGAGGATACGCAGTATTTT.

The chain couples TRBV4-1 to TRBJ1-2; 7 bases map to TRBD1. Trimming removed 0 bases from V and 3 bases from J; junction bases left unmatched: 4. The germline V gene encodes CDR1 MGHRA and CDR2 YSYEKL. The CDR3 has 15 residues. This CDR3 reads CASSQDIGGYYGYTF. The CDR3 nucleotides read TGCGCCAGCAGCCAAGATATAGGGGGCTACTATGGCTACACCTTC.

The gene calls are TRBV27 and TRBJ2-3; D is uncertain. Germline CDR1 MNHEY, CDR2 SMNVEV (reference sequence). This CDR3 comprises 13 residues. The V gene lost 4 bases and the J gene lost 4 bases, with 9 bases spanning the gap. The CDR3 region has the DNA TGTGCCAGCAGTTCGTATACGGCAGATACGCAGTATTTT. Translated, it gives CASSSYTADTQYF.

The V gene is TRBV24-1, the J gene TRBJ2-1; D might be TRBD2 (6 bases). Trimming took off 9 bases at V and 4 bases at J, with 15 bases between the two ends. CDR1 KGHDR and CDR2 SFDVKD come from the germline V gene. This CDR3 comprises 14 residues. The CDR3 loop is CATGVAGSYNEQFF. Here the CDR3 DNA reads TGTGCCACCGGTGTGGCGGGATCGTACAATGAGCAGTTCTTC.

The V and J genes are TRBV30 and TRBJ2-5; 8 nucleotides line up with TRBD2. This CDR3 comprises 14 residues. Germline V gives CDR1 GTSNPN, CDR2 SVGIG (reference sequence). With V trimmed by 3 bases and J by 5 bases, 8 bases remained unmatched. The CDR3 DNA follows: TGTGCCTGGAGGGGAGCGGGAGCGGCGGAGACCCAGTACTTC. It translates to CAWRGAGAAETQYF.

The J gene is TRBJ2-3, the V gene TRBV5-6, with TRBD1 identical over 10 bases. V trimming: 0 bases; J trimming: 2 bases; junction bases outside the gene matches: 3. The CDR3 loop spans 16 amino acids. CDR1 and CDR2 (germline): SGHDT, YYEEEE. CDR3 bases: TGTGCCAGCAGCTTGGTCGGGACAGGGGTCACAGATACGCAGTATTTT. Protein sequence: CASSLVGTGVTDTQYF. The variable domain in full, with the rest retrieved from reference TRBV5-6 and TRBJ2-3, is DAGVTQSPTHLIKTRGQQVTLRCSPKSGHDTVSWYQQALGQGPQFIFQYYEEEERQRGNFPDRFSGHQFPNYSSELNVNALLLGDSALYLCASSLVGTGVTDTQYFGPGTRLTVL.

J is TRBJ1-6 and V is TRBV4-3; the D is unclear. Germline loops: CDR1 LGHNA, CDR2 YSLEER. V was trimmed by 1 base and J by 4 bases, leaving 8 bases between them. The CDR3 totals 15 residues. CDR3 residues: CASSQGGGYNSPLHF. The CDR3 coding sequence is TGCGCCAGCAGCCAAGGGGGAGGGTATAATTCACCCCTCCACTTT.

In the case of this clone: An end of the junction differs from the germline gene, which may be a read error. Other DNA sequences of this sample code for an identical CDR3. The rearrangement links TRBV7-2 to TRBJ1-5, with D hard to call. CDR3 length: 14 amino acids. The germline V gene has CDR1 SGHTA and CDR2 FQGNSA. CDR3 amino acids: CASSLGQSNQPQHF. CDR3 nucleotides: TGTGCCAGCAGTTTAGGGCAGTCCAATCAGCCCCAGCATTTT.

This rearrangement joins TRBV24-1 to TRBJ2-1, with 10 bases identical to TRBD2. CDR1 is KGHDR and CDR2 is SFDVKD in the germline V gene. V shed 4 bases, J shed 5 bases, and the junction held 10 bases outside the gene matches. The length of the CDR3 is 17 residues. The CDR3 here is CATSDQTLAGPNNEQFF. In DNA, the CDR3 is TGTGCCACCAGTGACCAAACACTAGCGGGACCTAACAATGAGCAGTTCTTC.

The chain employs TRBV5-6 and TRBJ2-3, with 10 bases that match TRBD2. The CDR3 extends over 14 amino acids. Germline assignment: CDR1 SGHDT and CDR2 YYEEEE. The ends lost 1 base at V and 6 bases at J; junction bases unmatched: 2. The CDR3 loop is CASSLLAGVDTQYF. The CDR3 DNA follows: TGTGCCAGCAGCTTGCTAGCGGGGGTGGATACGCAGTATTTT.

The chain uses TRBV5-1 and TRBJ1-3; D is undetermined. The CDR3 loop spans 16 amino acids. Germline V gene data show CDR1 as SGHRS and CDR2 as YFSETQ. V was cut by 0 bases and J by 0 bases, with 10 bases left in between. The CDR3 sequence: CASSLESPSSGNTIYF. The CDR3 DNA reads as TGCGCCAGCAGCTTGGAAAGTCCGAGCTCTGGAAACACCATATATTTT.

The V and J genes are TRBV15 and TRBJ1-5, with D unresolved. This CDR3 region has 14 residues. V was cut by 1 base and J by 4 bases, with 8 bases left in between. CDR1 is LNHNV and CDR2 is YYDKDF in the germline V gene (reference sequence). CDR3 loop: CATSRGLPNQPQHF. The DNA for the CDR3 is TGTGCCACCAGCAGAGGTCTACCTAATCAGCCCCAGCATTTT.

This clone was found once. V usage is TRBV19 and J usage is TRBJ2-3; maybe TRBD2 (7 bases). CDR1 and CDR2 (germline): LNHDA, SQIVND (reference sequence). The CDR3 is 14 amino acids. The CDR3 here is CASGGPPSTDTQYF. The CDR3 DNA follows: TGTGCTTCGGGGGGCCCTCCAAGCACAGATACGCAGTATTTT.

The V and J genes are TRBV20-1 and TRBJ1-4; no definite D call. There are 11 residues in the CDR3. The germline V gene has CDR1 DFQATT and CDR2 SNEGSKA (reference sequence). With 7 bases removed from V and 8 bases from J, the gap between germline ends came to 11 bases. CDR3: CSVGRGEKLFF. CDR3 bases: TGCAGTGTGGGGAGAGGCGAAAAACTGTTTTTT.

The rearrangement joins TRBV4-1 to TRBJ1-1; 7 positions match TRBD1. CDR1 is MGHRA, CDR2 YSYEKL, per germline. The CDR3 covers 14 residues. Trimming removed 1 base from V and 2 bases from J; junction bases left unmatched: 1. CDR3 protein: CASSQGDRNTEAFF. CDR3 nucleotides: TGCGCCAGCAGCCAAGGGGACAGAAACACTGAAGCTTTCTTT.